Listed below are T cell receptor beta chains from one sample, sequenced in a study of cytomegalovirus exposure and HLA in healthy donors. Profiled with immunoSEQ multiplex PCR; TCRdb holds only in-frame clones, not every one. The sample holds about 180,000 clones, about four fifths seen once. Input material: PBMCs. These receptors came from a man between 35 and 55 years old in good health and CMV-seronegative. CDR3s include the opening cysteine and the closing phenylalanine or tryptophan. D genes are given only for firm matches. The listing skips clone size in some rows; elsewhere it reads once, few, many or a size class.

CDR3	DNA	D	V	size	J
CASSPGTGNNEQFF	TGTGCCAGCAGCCCAGGGACAGGAAACAATGAGCAGTTCTTC	TRBD1	TRBV6-5	-	TRBJ2-1
CASSLLTLPGGSLFF	TGTGCCAGCAGCCTACTAACTCTACCAGGGGGCTCTCTGTTTTTT	TRBD1	TRBV28	few	TRBJ1-4
CASSLMGLAGDEQYF	TGTGCCAGCAGCTTAATGGGACTAGCGGGAGACGAGCAGTACTTC	TRBD2	TRBV7-3	-	TRBJ2-7
CASSATGTSGRWQFF	TGTGCCAGCAGTGCTACCGGGACTAGCGGGAGGTGGCAGTTCTTC	TRBD2	TRBV25-1	-	TRBJ2-1
CASSRDRGSGANVLTF	TGTGCCAGCAGCAGAGACAGGGGGTCTGGGGCCAACGTCCTGACTTTC	TRBD1	TRBV7-9	-	TRBJ2-6
CASRGQVEGEQFF	TGTGCCAGCAGGGGACAGGTAGAAGGTGAGCAGTTCTTC	TRBD1	TRBV2	-	TRBJ2-1
CASSQDPGVGAGYNEQFF	TGCGCCAGCAGCCAAGACCCCGGGGTGGGGGCGGGCTACAATGAGCAGTTCTTC	-	TRBV4-1	-	TRBJ2-1
CASSEPSGLNNEQFF	TGTGCCAGCAGCGAACCTAGCGGGCTAAACAATGAGCAGTTCTTC	TRBD2	TRBV5-8	-	TRBJ2-1
CAISGLLTGPDQPQHF	TGTGCCATCAGCGGCCTTTTGACAGGGCCGGATCAGCCCCAGCATTTT	TRBD1	TRBV10-3	-	TRBJ1-5
CASSPSAGGLTDTQYF	TGTGCCAGCTCACCGTCAGCGGGAGGTCTGACAGATACGCAGTATTTT	TRBD2	TRBV18	-	TRBJ2-3
CASSSTDRKEEKLFF	TGTGCCAGCAGCAGTACGGACAGAAAGGAAGAAAAACTGTTTTTT	-	TRBV21-1	-	TRBJ1-4
CSVVSAGRPEAFF	TGCAGCGTTGTTTCAGCTGGCAGGCCTGAAGCTTTCTTT	-	TRBV29-1	-	TRBJ1-1
CASSYWQGGADTEAFF	TGTGCCAGCAGTTACTGGCAGGGTGGGGCGGACACTGAAGCTTTCTTT	-	TRBV6-5	-	TRBJ1-1
CASKRHIQETQYF	TGTGCCAGCAAGAGACATATACAAGAGACCCAGTACTTC	-	TRBV6-1	once	TRBJ2-5
CASSVSTDREINEQFF	TGTGCCAGCAGCGTATCAACGGACAGGGAAATCAATGAGCAGTTCTTC	TRBD1	TRBV9	-	TRBJ2-1
CASSGGTEVGEKLFF	TGTGCCAGCAGCGGAGGGACAGAGGTTGGTGAAAAACTGTTTTTT	TRBD1	TRBV9	few	TRBJ1-4
CASSLTGGKNSPLHF	TGTGCCAGCAGCTTAACGGGGGGGAAAAATTCACCCCTCCACTTT	-	TRBV7-3	-	TRBJ1-6
CASSVQEGETQYF	TGTGCCAGCAGTGTACAGGAAGGAGAGACCCAGTACTTC	-	TRBV6-4	-	TRBJ2-5
CASSQPKRTGAYEQYF	TGCGCCAGCAGTCAACCCAAACGGACAGGGGCCTACGAGCAGTACTTC	TRBD1	TRBV23-1	-	TRBJ2-7
CASSQVDKVNSPLHF	TGCGCCAGCAGCCAAGTCGACAAAGTTAATTCACCCCTCCACTTT	-	TRBV4-3	few	TRBJ1-6
CASTIDSGGRADTQYF	TGTGCCAGCACCATAGACTCGGGGGGGAGGGCAGATACGCAGTATTTT	TRBD2	TRBV7-2	once	TRBJ2-3
CSVVPGADTQYF	TGCAGCGTTGTCCCGGGAGCGGATACGCAGTATTTT	-	TRBV29-1	-	TRBJ2-3
CASSYGGVRRDGYTF	TGTGCCAGCAGTTACGGCGGGGTGAGGAGGGATGGCTACACCTTC	-	TRBV6-5	-	TRBJ1-2
CASSFGQAEKYSNQPQHF	TGTGCCAGCAGTTTTGGACAGGCGGAAAAATATAGCAATCAGCCCCAGCATTTT	TRBD1	TRBV6-4	-	TRBJ1-5
CASSFHRGSGEQYF	TGTGCCAGCAGCTTCCACAGGGGATCGGGCGAGCAGTACTTC	TRBD1	TRBV7-2	-	TRBJ2-7
CASSREASSGNTIYF	TGTGCCAGCAGCCGGGAGGCCAGCTCTGGAAACACCATATATTTT	-	TRBV4-2	-	TRBJ1-3
CASSFGGRHNEQFF	TGTGCCAGCAGCTTCGGGGGGCGTCACAATGAGCAGTTCTTC	-	TRBV7-2	few	TRBJ2-1
CASSYIGQGVYGYTF	TGTGCCAGCAGTTACATCGGCCAGGGGGTCTATGGCTACACCTTC	TRBD1	TRBV6-5	few	TRBJ1-2
CACFSPGQGNYGYTF	TGTGCCTGCTTCTCACCGGGACAGGGGAACTATGGCTACACCTTC	TRBD1	TRBV30	once	TRBJ1-2
CATSRGGRDSPTNEKLFF	TGTGCCACCAGCAGAGGTGGCAGGGATTCTCCAACTAATGAAAAACTGTTTTTT	-	TRBV15	once	TRBJ1-4
CASSPNRGRETQYF	TGTGCCAGCTCACCGAACAGGGGGCGCGAGACCCAGTACTTC	TRBD1	TRBV18	-	TRBJ2-5
CASSQDRTGGDNEQFF	TGTGCCAGCAGCCAAGATCGAACGGGGGGGGACAATGAGCAGTTCTTC	TRBD2	TRBV4-2	-	TRBJ2-1
CASGGQGRYEQYF	TGTGCCAGCGGTGGACAGGGGCGGTACGAGCAGTACTTC	TRBD1	TRBV6-5	few	TRBJ2-7
CASSYGGVQETQYF	TGTGCCAGCAGTTACGGGGGGGTCCAAGAGACCCAGTACTTC	TRBD2	TRBV6-6	once	TRBJ2-5
CSVYDYQETQYF	TGCAGCGTCTATGACTATCAAGAGACCCAGTACTTC	-	TRBV29-1	-	TRBJ2-5
CASSGAGGSGYTF	TGTGCCAGCAGCGGGGCCGGGGGTAGCGGCTACACCTTC	-	TRBV7-3	-	TRBJ1-2
CASSLTGGGGYGYTF	TGTGCCAGCAGCCTAACGGGGGGGGGCGGTTATGGCTACACCTTC	-	TRBV7-8	-	TRBJ1-2
CASSGTASPGANVLTF	TGTGCCAGCTCCGGGACAGCATCCCCGGGGGCCAACGTCCTGACTTTC	TRBD1	TRBV28	-	TRBJ2-6
CASSLYQVHEQFF	TGTGCCAGCAGCTTGTACCAGGTCCATGAGCAGTTCTTC	-	TRBV5-6	-	TRBJ2-1
CASSLASGRAIETQYF	TGTGCCAGCAGCTTGGCTAGCGGGAGGGCCATAGAGACCCAGTACTTC	TRBD2	TRBV7-2	once	TRBJ2-5
CASSTRDRGMFYTF	TGTGCCAGCAGTACCCGGGACAGGGGTATGTTCTACACCTTC	TRBD1	TRBV2	-	TRBJ1-2
CASSLARGLGRGGQETQYF	TGTGCCAGCAGCCTCGCTCGCGGACTAGGGAGGGGCGGCCAAGAGACCCAGTACTTC	TRBD2	TRBV11-2	-	TRBJ2-5
CASSLTSGGASSGANVLTF	TGTGCCAGCAGCCTCACTAGCGGGGGGGCCTCATCTGGGGCCAACGTCCTGACTTTC	TRBD2	TRBV9	once	TRBJ2-6
CASSETSGRETQYF	TGCGCCAGCAGTGAGACTAGCGGGAGAGAGACCCAGTACTTC	TRBD2	TRBV10-1	-	TRBJ2-5
CASSSGSGNYGYTF	TGTGCCAGCAGCTCGGGCTCAGGGAACTATGGCTACACCTTC	-	TRBV28	-	TRBJ1-2
CASSLVTGYSPSNPTGNTIYF	TGCGCCAGCAGCTTGGTAACAGGGTATTCTCCCTCGAACCCAACTGGAAACACCATATATTTT	-	TRBV5-1	-	TRBJ1-3
CASNTGLADNEQFF	TGTGCCAGCAACACGGGACTAGCGGACAATGAGCAGTTCTTC	TRBD2	TRBV7-8	-	TRBJ2-1
CASRRRGGLQQETQYF	TGTGCCAGCAGACGAAGGGGTGGACTACAACAAGAGACCCAGTACTTC	-	TRBV27	few	TRBJ2-5
CAISEGTSGDGETQYF	TGTGCCATCAGTGAAGGGACTAGCGGGGACGGAGAGACCCAGTACTTC	TRBD2	TRBV10-3	-	TRBJ2-5
CASSRGDQPQHF	TGTGCCAGCAGCCGGGGGGATCAGCCCCAGCATTTT	-	TRBV28	few	TRBJ1-5
CASSLWDRDEKLFF	TGTGCCAGCAGCTTATGGGACAGGGATGAAAAACTGTTTTTT	TRBD1	TRBV11-2	few	TRBJ1-4
CASSGPGTSGRNEQFF	TGTGCCAGCAGCGGGCCCGGGACTAGCGGCCGGAATGAGCAGTTCTTC	TRBD2	TRBV9	-	TRBJ2-1
CASSQASGVVGELFF	TGCGCCAGCAGCCAAGCTAGCGGAGTAGTGGGGGAGCTGTTTTTT	TRBD2	TRBV4-1	-	TRBJ2-2
CASRGQQETQYF	TGTGCCAGTAGGGGACAGCAAGAGACCCAGTACTTC	TRBD1	TRBV6-5	-	TRBJ2-5
CASRSGGSYNEQFF	TGTGCCAGCAGGTCAGGTGGGTCCTACAATGAGCAGTTCTTC	-	TRBV7-3	-	TRBJ2-1
CASSLGQGDQPQHF	TGTGCCAGCTCACTTGGACAGGGTGATCAGCCCCAGCATTTT	TRBD1	TRBV18	-	TRBJ1-5
CASSLARQGLNTEAFF	TGTGCCAGCAGTTTAGCCAGACAGGGATTGAACACTGAAGCTTTCTTT	TRBD1	TRBV2	-	TRBJ1-1
CASSMVEAGKQFF	TGTGCCAGTAGTATGGTAGAAGCGGGCAAGCAGTTCTTC	-	TRBV19	-	TRBJ2-1
CASSFSLGGDEKLFF	TGTGCCAGCAGTTTTTCATTAGGGGGCGATGAAAAACTGTTTTTT	TRBD1	TRBV28	few	TRBJ1-4